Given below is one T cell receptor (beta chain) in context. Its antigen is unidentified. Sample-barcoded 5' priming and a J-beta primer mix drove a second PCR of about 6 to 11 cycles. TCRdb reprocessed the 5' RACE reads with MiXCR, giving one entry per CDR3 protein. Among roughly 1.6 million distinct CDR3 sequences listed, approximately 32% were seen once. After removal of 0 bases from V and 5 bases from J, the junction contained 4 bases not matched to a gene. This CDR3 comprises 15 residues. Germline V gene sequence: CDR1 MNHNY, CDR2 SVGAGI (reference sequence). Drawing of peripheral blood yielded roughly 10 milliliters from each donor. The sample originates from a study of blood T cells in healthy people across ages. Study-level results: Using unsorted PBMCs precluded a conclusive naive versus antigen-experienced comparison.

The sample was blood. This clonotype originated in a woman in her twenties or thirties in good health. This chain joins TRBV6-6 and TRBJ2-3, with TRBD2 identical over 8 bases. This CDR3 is CASSYSSGSGDTQYF. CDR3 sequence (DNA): TGTGCCAGCAGTTACTCGAGCGGGAGTGGAGATACGCAGTATTTT.